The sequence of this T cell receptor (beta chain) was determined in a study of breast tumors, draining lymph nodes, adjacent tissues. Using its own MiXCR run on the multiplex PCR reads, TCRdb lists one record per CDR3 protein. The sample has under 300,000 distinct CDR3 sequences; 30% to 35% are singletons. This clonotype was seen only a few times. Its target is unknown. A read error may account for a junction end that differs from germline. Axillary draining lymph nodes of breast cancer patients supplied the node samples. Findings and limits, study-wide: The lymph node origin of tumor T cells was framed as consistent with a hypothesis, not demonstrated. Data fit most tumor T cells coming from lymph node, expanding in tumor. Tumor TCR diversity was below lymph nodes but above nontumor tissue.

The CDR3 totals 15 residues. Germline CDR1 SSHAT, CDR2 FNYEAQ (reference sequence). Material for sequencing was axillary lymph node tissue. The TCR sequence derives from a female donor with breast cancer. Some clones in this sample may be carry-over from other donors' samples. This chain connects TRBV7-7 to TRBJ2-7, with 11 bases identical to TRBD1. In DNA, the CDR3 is TGTGCTAGCAGCCCAGGACAGGGGGCCTTCTACGAGCAGTACTTC. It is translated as CASSPGQGAFYEQYF. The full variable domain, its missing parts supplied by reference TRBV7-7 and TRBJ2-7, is GAGVSQSPRYKVTKRGQDVTLRCDPISSHATLYWYQQALGQGPEFLTYFNYEAQPDKSGLPSDRFSAERPEGSISTLTIQRTEQRDSAMYRCASSPGQGAFYEQYFGPGTRLTVT.